Shown below are 32 T cell receptor beta chains from a single sample sequenced in a study of T cells in localized non-small cell lung cancer. Data came from immunoSEQ multiplex PCR; TCRdb stores just in-frame clones and leaves some out. The profile shows tens of thousands of clones, 86% of them singletons. The specimen comprised PBMCs, sampled before any cancer treatment. These receptors originate from a man aged 40-75 years with stage II lung adenocarcinoma.

This rearrangement joins TRBV5-8 to TRBJ1-1, with D possibly matching TRBD1 (6 bases). Germline CDR1 and CDR2: SGHTS and YDEGEE. V lost 1 base and J lost 4, with 17 bases in between. This CDR3 spans 16 amino acids. As DNA, the CDR3 is TGTGCCAGCAGCTTGTCGCAGGGGATTTGGGGCACTGAAGCTTTCTTT. Its translation: CASSLSQGIWGTEAFF.

The chain carries TRBV2 and TRBJ1-1, with 7 bases identical to TRBD1. CDR3 length equals 15 residues. Losses at the gene ends were 1 base for V and 4 bases for J; bases not matched to a gene: 6. Per germline, CDR1 SNHLY and CDR2 FYNNEI. The CDR3 nucleotides are TGTGCCAGCAGTGAAGACAGGGGTCGCGGCACTGAAGCTTTCTTT. This sequence encodes CASSEDRGRGTEAFF.

CDR3 region: CASSLDQGLSGANVLTF. The CDR3, as DNA: TGTGCCAGCAGCTTAGACCAGGGCCTCTCTGGGGCCAACGTCCTGACTTTC. The J gene is TRBJ2-6, the V gene TRBV7-2, with D perhaps TRBD1 (5 bases). Between the trimmed V and J ends, which lost 1 base and 0 bases, there was a span of 10 bases. The V gene's germline CDR1 is SGHTA and CDR2 FQGNSA. The CDR3 runs to 17 residues.

The gene calls are TRBV18 and TRBJ1-2, with 7 bases fitting TRBD1. In germline, CDR1 is KGHSH, CDR2 LQKENI. The CDR3 loop spans 15 amino acids. V was clipped by 2 bases and J by 3 bases; unmatched bases: 6. The CDR3 DNA follows: TGTGCCAGCTCACCAAACCCACAGGGGTACTATGGCTACACCTTC. Translating gives CASSPNPQGYYGYTF.

V and J are TRBV6-1 and TRBJ2-5; 15 bases align to TRBD2. The germline gives CDR1 MNHNS, CDR2 SASEGT. The CDR3 is 15 amino acids. The V and J ends lost 3 bases and 6 bases, in that order; junction bases with no gene match: 2. The CDR3 spells CASSEGLAGGQTQYF. The CDR3 nucleotides read TGTGCCAGCAGTGAGGGACTAGCGGGGGGACAGACCCAGTACTTC.

The chain has TRBV15 and TRBJ2-1; TRBD2 is a possible D gene (5 bases). This CDR3 is built from 16 residues. Trimming pared 0 bases from V and 2 bases from J, leaving 11 bases between. CDR1 LNHNV and CDR2 YYDKDF come from the germline V gene (reference sequence). CDR3 DNA: TGTGCCACCAGCAGAGATATAGGGAGTCCCTACAATGAGCAGTTCTTC. Translated, it gives CATSRDIGSPYNEQFF.

This clone has only one observation. The rearrangement links TRBV5-1 to TRBJ1-6, with D hard to call. The CDR3 sequence is 16 residues long. The germline V and J ends were trimmed by 0 bases and 7 bases, with 14 bases remaining between them. The V gene's germline CDR1 is SGHRS and CDR2 YFSETQ. The CDR3 nucleotides read TGCGCCAGCAGCTTGGCGGAAGAACTGCCGAATTCACCCCTCCACTTT. Translated: CASSLAEELPNSPLHF.

The V and J genes are TRBV10-3 and TRBJ2-7, with 7 positions matching TRBD2. CDR3 length: 14 amino acids. J lost 3 bases, V lost 4 bases, and 6 bases had no gene match. Germline V gene sequence: CDR1 ENHRY, CDR2 SYGVKD. The CDR3 DNA reads as TGTGCCATCAGTGTATCGGGAGGAGGCTACGAGCAGTACTTC. This translates into CAISVSGGGYEQYF.

The chain joins TRBV9 to TRBJ1-1, with D possibly matching TRBD1 (5 bases). Germline V gives CDR1 SGDLS, CDR2 YYNGEE. This CDR3 is built from 15 residues. Trimming pared 0 bases from V and 4 bases from J, leaving 13 bases between. The CDR3 bases are TGTGCCAGCAGCGTAGAAGGGGCGAGATCCACTGAAGCTTTCTTT. It codes for CASSVEGARSTEAFF. The full variable domain, completed using reference TRBV9 and TRBJ1-1, is DSGVTQTPKHLITATGQRVTLRCSPRSGDLSVYWYQQSLDQGLQFLIQYYNGEERAKGNILERFSAQQFPDLHSELNLSSLELGDSALYFCASSVEGARSTEAFFGQGTRLTVV.

The gene calls are TRBV6-6 and TRBJ2-5; the match to TRBD2 covers 9 bases. V trimming: 4 bases; J trimming: 2 bases; junction bases outside the gene matches: 5. The CDR3 covers 15 residues. CDR1 and CDR2 from the germline V gene are MNHNY and SVGAGI (reference sequence). CDR3 nucleotides: TGTGCCAGCAGTTTACTAGCGGGCCCACAAGAGACCCAGTACTTC. As protein: CASSLLAGPQETQYF.

The count of this clone is one. The chain carries TRBV11-2 and TRBJ2-3; TRBD1 agrees at 10 bases. The V gene end was trimmed by 4 bases and the J gene end by 1 base; junction bases not matched to a gene: 8. CDR3 length: 17 residues. Germline V CDR1 and CDR2: SGHAT, FQNNGV. The CDR3 DNA sequence: TGTGCCAGCAGCTCCCTAGTAGGGACAGGGGGCACAGATACGCAGTATTTT. This translates into CASSSLVGTGGTDTQYF.

J is TRBJ1-2 and V is TRBV10-3; possibly TRBD1 for D (5 bases). Between the trimmed V and J ends, which lost 3 bases and 0 bases, there was a span of 17 bases. There are 17 residues in the CDR3. Germline V lookup: CDR1 ENHRY, CDR2 SYGVKD. CDR3 bases: TGTGCCATCAGTGATTCCGGGACCGATACTCCTAACTATGGCTACACCTTC. It specifies CAISDSGTDTPNYGYTF.

V and J are TRBV5-1 and TRBJ1-6, with TRBD1 as a possible D gene (6 bases). V was pared by 4 bases and J by 5 bases, with 10 bases between. Germline CDR1 SGHRS, CDR2 YFSETQ. This CDR3 has 14 residues. The CDR3 nucleotides read TGCGCCAGCAGCCCTAGGGGGGATAATTCACCCCTCCACTTT. It yields the protein CASSPRGDNSPLHF.

This clone was seen a single time. The chain joins TRBV7-4 to TRBJ2-7, with D maybe TRBD1 (5 bases). The CDR3 is 15 amino acids. The V gene lost 6 bases and the J gene lost 2 bases, with 17 bases spanning the gap. Germline CDR1 SGHVT, CDR2 SQSDAQ. The CDR3 loop is CASSSDPTGTYEQYF. The CDR3 nucleotides are TGTGCCAGCAGTTCAGACCCAACAGGAACCTACGAGCAGTACTTC.

This chain joins TRBV7-6 and TRBJ2-7; no clear D gene. Germline CDR1 SGHVS, CDR2 FNYEAQ. V was clipped by 5 bases and J by 2 bases, with 10 bases between them. CDR3 length: 13 amino acids. The CDR3, as DNA: TGTGCCAGCAGCCCCGGGCCGGCCTACGAGCAGTACTTC. It codes for CASSPGPAYEQYF.

This chain joins TRBV5-6 and TRBJ1-1; a weak D match, TRBD1 (5 bases). The germline CDR1 and CDR2 sequences are SGHDT and YYEEEE. V lost 3 bases and J 0 bases, leaving 12 bases between the germline ends. The CDR3 loop spans 15 amino acids. The DNA of the CDR3 is TGTGCCAGCAGCTACCCAGACAGATTGAACACTGAAGCTTTCTTT. Its protein product is CASSYPDRLNTEAFF.

The J gene is TRBJ1-1, the V gene TRBV2; a weak D match, TRBD1 (5 bases). CDR1 and CDR2 from the germline V gene are SNHLY and FYNNEI. The CDR3 totals 13 residues. V gave up 6 bases and J gave up 9 bases, with 17 bases separating them. The CDR3 nucleotides are TGTGCCAGCAGAATCGACAGCCTAGTACAAGCTTTCTTT. Its protein product is CASRIDSLVQAFF.

The chain links TRBV4-1 to TRBJ1-5; D perhaps matches TRBD1 (5 bases). Trimming cost V 2 bases and J 4 bases, with 12 bases left between them. The germline V gene encodes CDR1 MGHRA and CDR2 YSYEKL. This CDR3 contains 15 residues. The CDR3 bases are TGCGCCAGCAGCCAATGGGCACAGGCGAATCAGCCCCAGCATTTT. It specifies CASSQWAQANQPQHF.

The chain has TRBV11-3 and TRBJ2-1; possible D gene TRBD1, 6 bases. Trimming left V 2 bases short and J 2 bases short, with 10 bases between. The CDR3 is 15 amino acids. The germline V gene encodes CDR1 SGHNT and CDR2 YENEEA. DNA of the CDR3: TGTGCCAGCAGCTTATCAGGGGTCACCTACAATGAGCAGTTCTTC. It is translated as CASSLSGVTYNEQFF.

The chain uses TRBV29-1 and TRBJ2-5, with D possibly being TRBD2 (6 bases). The CDR3 has 12 amino acids. The germline V gene has CDR1 SQVTM and CDR2 ANQGSEA. Trimming shortened V by 7 bases and J by 5 bases, and 14 bases separated the two germline ends. The chain's CDR3 is CSGRTGGETQYF. Written as DNA, the CDR3 is TGCAGCGGTAGGACTGGAGGGGAGACCCAGTACTTC.

The chain is built from TRBV18 and TRBJ2-1; 11 bases fit TRBD2. V gave up 0 bases and J gave up 10 bases; unmatched junction bases: 8. The CDR3 consists of 16 residues. Germline V lookup: CDR1 KGHSH, CDR2 LQKENI. CDR3 loop: CASSPPSSGGAGEQFF. The CDR3, as DNA: TGTGCCAGCTCACCACCCAGTAGCGGGGGGGCCGGGGAGCAGTTCTTC.

By share of the sample, this clone is medium-sized. The gene calls are TRBV6-4 and TRBJ2-7; unclear D gene. CDR3 length: 14 residues. V dropped 5 bases and J dropped 5 bases, with 16 bases sitting between them. Germline CDR1 reads MRHNA; CDR2 reads SNTAGT. The CDR3, as DNA: TGTGCCAGCAGTTCGATAGGCAGAGAAAACGAGCAGTACTTC. Its translation: CASSSIGRENEQYF.

The J gene is TRBJ2-5, the V gene TRBV6-1; D may be TRBD2 (5 bases). Germline CDR1 and CDR2: MNHNS and SASEGT. The CDR3 has 13 amino acids. V was cut by 4 bases and J by 4 bases, with 10 bases left in between. DNA for the CDR3: TGTGCCAGCAGTGCCGGGATTCTAGAGACCCAGTACTTC. Its translation: CASSAGILETQYF.

In this sample, this clone turned up a few times. V is TRBV5-1 and J is TRBJ1-6, with D unresolved. The CDR3 length is 14 residues. Germline CDR1 reads SGHRS; CDR2 reads YFSETQ. The germline V and J ends were trimmed by 0 bases and 8 bases, with 9 bases remaining between them. CDR3 loop: CASSLGGLDSPLHF. The DNA of the CDR3 is TGCGCCAGCAGCTTGGGGGGTTTGGATTCACCCCTCCACTTT.

The chain employs TRBV27 and TRBJ2-7; D may correspond to TRBD1 or TRBD2 (5 bases each). Germline V gene sequence: CDR1 MNHEY, CDR2 SMNVEV (reference sequence). The V end lost 2 bases, the J end lost 5 bases, and 16 bases lay between the germline ends. The CDR3 spans 15 residues. The CDR3 nucleotides are TGTGCCAGCAGTTTAGGTCCAGGGAGAGGGGACGAGCAGTACTTC. Encoded protein: CASSLGPGRGDEQYF.

V gene TRBV15 combines with J gene TRBJ2-5; TRBD1 might be the D (5 bases). This CDR3 contains 14 residues. V gave up 5 bases and J gave up 1 base, with 11 bases separating them. Looked up from germline, CDR1 is LNHNV and CDR2 is YYDKDF (reference sequence). The CDR3 loop reads CATSAKDIQETQYF. CDR3 coding DNA: TGTGCCACCAGCGCCAAGGACATCCAAGAGACCCAGTACTTC.

The J gene is TRBJ2-3, the V gene TRBV7-6; D uncertain. V lost 2 bases, J lost 2 bases, and 8 bases lay in between. The germline V gene has CDR1 SGHVS and CDR2 FNYEAQ. CDR3 length equals 14 residues. The CDR3: CASSLQFSTDTQYF. CDR3 sequence (DNA): TGTGCCAGCAGCTTACAATTCTCCACAGATACGCAGTATTTT.

The chain couples TRBV7-9 to TRBJ1-2, with D unresolved. V lost 0 bases, J lost 4 bases, and 12 bases lay in between. This CDR3 has 15 residues. CDR1 is SEHNR and CDR2 is FQNEAQ in the germline V gene (reference sequence). The CDR3 sequence is CASSLAGEKAYGYTF. As DNA, the CDR3 is TGTGCCAGCAGCTTAGCGGGAGAGAAGGCCTATGGCTACACCTTC.

The CDR3 bases are TGTGCCAGTAGTATCCGGGGGAGGGCGGAGACCCAGTACTTC. The encoded protein is CASSIRGRAETQYF. The chain joins TRBV19 to TRBJ2-5, with 7 bases fitting TRBD2. The CDR3 loop spans 14 amino acids. V was clipped by 3 bases and J by 5 bases; unmatched bases: 6. The germline CDR1 and CDR2 sequences are LNHDA and SQIVND (reference sequence).

The genes are TRBV25-1 and TRBJ1-1; 7 bases line up with TRBD1. J was trimmed by 6 bases and V by 6 bases; bases with no gene match: 7. Germline V CDR1 and CDR2: MGHDK, SYGVNS. CDR3 length: 13 residues. This CDR3 is CASRPQGSPEAFF. Here the CDR3 DNA reads TGTGCCAGCAGGCCACAGGGGAGTCCTGAAGCTTTCTTT.

The chain has TRBV27 and TRBJ2-2; the D gene is possibly TRBD1 (5 bases). The CDR3 runs to 18 residues. V shed 0 bases and J shed 4 bases, with 18 bases lying between them. Germline CDR1 MNHEY, CDR2 SMNVEV (reference sequence). The CDR3 nucleotides read TGTGCCAGCAGTTTATCGGGTTTCCGGGCTCAGGGCACCGGGGAGCTGTTTTTT. Its translation is CASSLSGFRAQGTGELFF.

V usage is TRBV27 and J usage is TRBJ2-1; possible D gene TRBD2, 5 bases. The V end lost 0 bases, the J end lost 5 bases, and 5 bases lay between the germline ends. CDR1 and CDR2 from the germline V gene are MNHEY and SMNVEV (reference sequence). There are 13 residues in the CDR3. The CDR3 is CASSLSGDNEQFF. DNA for the CDR3: TGTGCCAGCAGTTTATCGGGAGACAATGAGCAGTTCTTC.